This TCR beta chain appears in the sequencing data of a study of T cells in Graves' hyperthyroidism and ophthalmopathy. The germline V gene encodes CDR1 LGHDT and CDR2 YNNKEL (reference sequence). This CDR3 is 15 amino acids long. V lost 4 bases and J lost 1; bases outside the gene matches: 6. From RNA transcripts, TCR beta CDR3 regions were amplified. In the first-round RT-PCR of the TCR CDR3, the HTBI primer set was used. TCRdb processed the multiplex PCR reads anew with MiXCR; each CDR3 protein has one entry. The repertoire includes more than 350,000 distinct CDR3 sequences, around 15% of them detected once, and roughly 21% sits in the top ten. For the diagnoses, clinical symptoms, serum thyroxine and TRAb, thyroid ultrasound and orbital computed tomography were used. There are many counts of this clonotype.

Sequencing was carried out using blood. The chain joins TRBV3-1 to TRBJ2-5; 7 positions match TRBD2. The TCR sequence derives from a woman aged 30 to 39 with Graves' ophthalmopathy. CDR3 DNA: TGTGCCAGCAGCCGTTCCAGCGGGGCCCAAGAGACCCAGTACTTC. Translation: CASSRSSGAQETQYF.